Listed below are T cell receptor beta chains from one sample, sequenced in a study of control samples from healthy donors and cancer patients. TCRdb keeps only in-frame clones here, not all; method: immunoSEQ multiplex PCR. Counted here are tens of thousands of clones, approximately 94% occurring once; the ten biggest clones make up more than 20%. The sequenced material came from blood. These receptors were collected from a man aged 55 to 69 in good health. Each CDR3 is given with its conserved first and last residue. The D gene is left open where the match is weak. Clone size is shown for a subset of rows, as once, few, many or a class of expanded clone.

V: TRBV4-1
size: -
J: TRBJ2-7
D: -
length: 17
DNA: TGCGCCAGCAGCTCACCGGTCCTTGCAGGGGAATACTACGAGCAGTACTTC
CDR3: CASSSPVLAGEYYEQYF

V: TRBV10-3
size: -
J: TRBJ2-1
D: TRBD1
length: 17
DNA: TGTGCCATCAGCGGGACGGGACAGGGATCGGGATGGGATGAGCAGTTCTTC
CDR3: CAISGTGQGSGWDEQFF

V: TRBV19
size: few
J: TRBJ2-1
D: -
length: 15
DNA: TGTGCCAGTACCCGGGACAACCAGGCCTACAATGAGCAGTTCTTC
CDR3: CASTRDNQAYNEQFF

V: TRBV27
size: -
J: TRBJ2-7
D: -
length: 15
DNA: TGTGCCAGCGCCCAATCAGGGCCCCCGGGCTACGAGCAGTACTTC
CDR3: CASAQSGPPGYEQYF

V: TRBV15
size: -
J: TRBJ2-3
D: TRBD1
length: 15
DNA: TGTGCCACCAGCAAACAGGGGGCCATTTCAGATACGCAGTATTTT
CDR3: CATSKQGAISDTQYF

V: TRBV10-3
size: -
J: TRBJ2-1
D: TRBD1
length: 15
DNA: TGTGCCATCAGTAAGGGGACAGGGGTTAACAATGAGCAGTTCTTC
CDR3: CAISKGTGVNNEQFF

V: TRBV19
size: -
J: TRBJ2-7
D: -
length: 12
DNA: TGTGCCAGTAGTATAGGCTGGGCCGAGCAGTACTTC
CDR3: CASSIGWAEQYF

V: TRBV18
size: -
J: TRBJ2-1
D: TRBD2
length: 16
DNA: TGTGCCAGCTCACCACCTGGACTAGCGGGAGGACATGAGCAGTTCTTC
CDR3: CASSPPGLAGGHEQFF

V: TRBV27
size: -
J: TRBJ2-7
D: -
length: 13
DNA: TGTGCCAGCAGTTTTTCTAGTGCCTACGAGCAGTACTTC
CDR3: CASSFSSAYEQYF

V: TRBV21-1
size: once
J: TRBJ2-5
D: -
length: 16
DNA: TGTGCCAGCATCCAACTATTCAGGGGGATCCAAGAGACCCAGTACTTC
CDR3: CASIQLFRGIQETQYF

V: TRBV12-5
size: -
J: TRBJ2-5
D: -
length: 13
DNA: TGTGCTAGTGTTAAACTTTTGGGGGAGACCCAGTACTTC
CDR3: CASVKLLGETQYF

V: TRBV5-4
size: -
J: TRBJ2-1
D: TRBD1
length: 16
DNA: TGTGCCAGCAGCACCCAAAAACAGGGGATTTCGAATGAGCAGTTCTTC
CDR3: CASSTQKQGISNEQFF

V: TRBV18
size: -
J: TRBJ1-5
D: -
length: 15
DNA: TGTGCCAGCTCACCTCAGGGGAATAGCAATCAGCCCCAGCATTTT
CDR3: CASSPQGNSNQPQHF

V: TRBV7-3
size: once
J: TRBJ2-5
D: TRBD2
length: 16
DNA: TGTGCCAGCAGCTTAGGCGGTAGCGGGAGGTGGGAGACCCAGTACTTC
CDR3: CASSLGGSGRWETQYF

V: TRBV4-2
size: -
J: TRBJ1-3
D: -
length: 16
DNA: TGTGCCAGCAGCGAAGCCTTTGGGGGGACTGGAAACACCATATATTTT
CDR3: CASSEAFGGTGNTIYF

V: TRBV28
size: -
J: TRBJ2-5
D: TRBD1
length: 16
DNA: TGTGCCAGCCTCCGAGTTGACAGGGGGCCTCAAGAGACCCAGTACTTC
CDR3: CASLRVDRGPQETQYF

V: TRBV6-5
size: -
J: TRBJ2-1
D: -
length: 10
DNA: TGTGCCAGCAAGTACAATGAGCAGTTCTTC
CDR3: CASKYNEQFF

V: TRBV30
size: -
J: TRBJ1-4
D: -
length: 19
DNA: TGTGCCTGGGGCCTCCCGATTGGAGGGACGACGGCAGCTAATGAAAAACTGTTTTTT
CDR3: CAWGLPIGGTTAANEKLFF

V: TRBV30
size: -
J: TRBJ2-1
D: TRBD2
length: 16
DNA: TGTGCCTGGAGTGGGATAGCGGGAGTGACCTACAATGAGCAGTTCTTC
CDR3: CAWSGIAGVTYNEQFF

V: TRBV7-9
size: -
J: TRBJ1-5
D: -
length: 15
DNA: TGTGCCAGCAGCTTATCAAGTGGTAGCAATCAGCCCCAGCATTTT
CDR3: CASSLSSGSNQPQHF

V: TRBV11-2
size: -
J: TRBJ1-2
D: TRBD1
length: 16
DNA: TGTGCCAGCAGCCTCGGGGGGGACAGGGTCTTCTATGGCTACACCTTC
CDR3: CASSLGGDRVFYGYTF

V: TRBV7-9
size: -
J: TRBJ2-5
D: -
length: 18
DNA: TGTGCCAGCAGCCCCAGAGGATTAATGGGGGTGAAGCAAGAGACCCAGTACTTC
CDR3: CASSPRGLMGVKQETQYF

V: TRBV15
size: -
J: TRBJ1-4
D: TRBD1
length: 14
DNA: TGTGCCACCATAGGGGACAGGGAGAAGGAAAAACTGTTTTTT
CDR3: CATIGDREKEKLFF

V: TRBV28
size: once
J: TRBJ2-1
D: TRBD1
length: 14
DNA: TGTGCCAGCAGTGGACAGGGAGGTTCAGATGAGCAGTTCTTC
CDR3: CASSGQGGSDEQFF

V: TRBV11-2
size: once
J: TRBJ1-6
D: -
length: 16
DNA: TGTGCCAGCAGCTCCCTTAGGGCAGGGATTAATTCACCCCTCCACTTT
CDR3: CASSSLRAGINSPLHF

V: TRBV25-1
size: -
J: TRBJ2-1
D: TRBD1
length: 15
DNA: TGTGCCACCCGCATCCTGGGACAGCAGTACAATGAGCAGTTCTTC
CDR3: CATRILGQQYNEQFF

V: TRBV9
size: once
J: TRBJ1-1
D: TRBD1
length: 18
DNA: TGTGCCAGCAGCTCCCAGGGGGGCCGCGTCGGTATGAACACTGAAGCTTTCTTT
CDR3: CASSSQGGRVGMNTEAFF

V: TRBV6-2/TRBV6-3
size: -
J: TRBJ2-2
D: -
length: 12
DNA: TGTGCCAGCAGCCGCTTAGCCGGGGAGCTGTTTTTT
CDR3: CASSRLAGELFF

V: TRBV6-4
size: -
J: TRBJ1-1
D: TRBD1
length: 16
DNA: TGTGCCAGCAGTCCTGGGACAGGGGGCCTTCTCACTGAAGCTTTCTTT
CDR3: CASSPGTGGLLTEAFF

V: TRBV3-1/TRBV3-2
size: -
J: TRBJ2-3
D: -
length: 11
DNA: TGTGCCAGCAGCCCTGGGGATACGCAGTATTTT
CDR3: CASSPGDTQYF

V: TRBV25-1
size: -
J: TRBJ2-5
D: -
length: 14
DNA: TGTGCCAGCAGTGAAGTCCGACCCAAGGAGACCCAGTACTTC
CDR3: CASSEVRPKETQYF

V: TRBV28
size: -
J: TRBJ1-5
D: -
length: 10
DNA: TGTGCCAGCAGCCGAGGTCCCCAGCATTTT
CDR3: CASSRGPQHF

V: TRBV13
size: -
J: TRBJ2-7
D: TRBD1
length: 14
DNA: TGTGCCAGCAGCGGGGCCGACAGGGGCAACGAGCAGTACTTC
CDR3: CASSGADRGNEQYF

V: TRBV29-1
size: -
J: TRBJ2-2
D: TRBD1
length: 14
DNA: TGCAGCGTTTACAGGGGGGTGTCCACCGGGGAGCTGTTTTTT
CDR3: CSVYRGVSTGELFF

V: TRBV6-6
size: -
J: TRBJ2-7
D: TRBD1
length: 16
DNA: TGTGCCAGCACAGACCACCACGGACAGGGCGCCAACGAGCAGTACTTC
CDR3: CASTDHHGQGANEQYF

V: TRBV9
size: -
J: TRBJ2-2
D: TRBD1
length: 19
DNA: TGTGCCAGCAGCGTAATCCCCGCTGGACAGGGGCGCGTCACCGGGGAGCTGTTTTTT
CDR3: CASSVIPAGQGRVTGELFF

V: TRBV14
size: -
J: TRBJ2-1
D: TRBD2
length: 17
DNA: TGTGCCAGCAGTTCCCGACTAGCGGGAAACTCTTACAATGAGCAGTTCTTC
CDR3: CASSSRLAGNSYNEQFF

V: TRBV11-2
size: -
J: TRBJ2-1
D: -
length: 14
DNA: TGTGCCAGCAGCTTAGACTACCAGTACAATGAGCAGTTCTTC
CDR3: CASSLDYQYNEQFF

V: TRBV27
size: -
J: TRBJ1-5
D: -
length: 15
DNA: TGTGCCAGCAGTAATTCGGACGGTCGCAATCAGCCCCAGCATTTT
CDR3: CASSNSDGRNQPQHF

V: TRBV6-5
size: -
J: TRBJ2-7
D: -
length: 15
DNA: TGTGCCAGCACCTTCGACTGGGGAGAAGGCTACGAGCAGTACTTC
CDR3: CASTFDWGEGYEQYF